The 21 T cell receptor beta chains in this list originate from one sample, sequenced in a study of blood T cell repertoires in COVID-19. Here immunoSEQ multiplex PCR was the method, and the copy in TCRdb shows in-frame clones only, minus some. Of some 400,000 clones detected, roughly 86% appear once; the ten largest clones hold about 3%. The source material was peripheral blood. The receptors were sampled from a human donor in a cohort sampled during active COVID-19.

In its sample, this clone was seen once. The V and J genes are TRBV29-1 and TRBJ2-4, with D perhaps TRBD1 (6 bases). This CDR3 is 15 amino acids long. Deletions cut 8 bases from V and 0 bases from J, with 17 bases between. The germline V gene has CDR1 SQVTM and CDR2 ANQGSEA. CDR3 in DNA: TGCAGCATCCTAGGACAGAGCTCAGCCAAAAACATTCAGTACTTC. Its protein product is CSILGQSSAKNIQYF.

This clone occurred many times. V and J are TRBV10-3 and TRBJ1-4; 9 bases are a match to TRBD1. CDR3 length: 17 amino acids. V shed 5 bases and J 7 bases; nucleotides not matched to a gene: 14. CDR1 and CDR2 (germline): ENHRY, SYGVKD. The CDR3 is CAISPGTGRLGSEKLFF. CDR3 DNA: TGTGCCATCAGTCCCGGGACAGGGAGATTAGGAAGTGAAAAACTGTTTTTT.

The chain links TRBV28 to TRBJ1-4, with TRBD1 identical over 10 bases. Germline-derived CDR1 and CDR2 are MDHEN and SYDVKM. CDR3 length: 18 amino acids. Unmatched junction bases numbered 8, after V lost 4 bases and J lost 0 bases. CDR3 in amino acids: CASSSFLGTGATNEKLFF. The CDR3 DNA reads as TGTGCCAGCAGTTCCTTTCTCGGGACAGGGGCAACTAATGAAAAACTGTTTTTT.

The J gene is TRBJ2-5, the V gene TRBV6-5, with 9 bases lining up with TRBD2. Per germline, CDR1 MNHEY and CDR2 SVGAGI. The CDR3 is made up of 15 amino acids. J lost 5 bases, V lost 6 bases, and 10 bases had no gene match. CDR3 DNA: TGTGCCAGCAGAGCTGGGACTAGCCCCAGGGAGACCCAGTACTTC. Protein: CASRAGTSPRETQYF.

The CDR3: CASSQTSVGGELFF. The CDR3 coding sequence is TGTGCCAGCAGCCAAACTAGCGTTGGCGGGGAGCTGTTTTTT. The rearrangement uses TRBV7-9 and TRBJ2-2; 7 bases agree with TRBD2. Germline assignment: CDR1 SEHNR and CDR2 FQNEAQ (reference sequence). The CDR3 contains 14 residues. V shed 5 bases and J 7 bases; nucleotides not matched to a gene: 7.

The chain couples TRBV18 to TRBJ2-1; D is perhaps TRBD2 (6 bases). V was trimmed by 2 bases and J by 2 bases, leaving 13 bases between them. Germline-derived CDR1 and CDR2 are KGHSH and LQKENI. This CDR3 contains 16 residues. The CDR3 nucleotides are TGTGCCAGCTCACCAGTTGTTGGGGGGACCTACAATGAGCAGTTCTTC. It translates to CASSPVVGGTYNEQFF.

The DNA for the CDR3 is TGTGCCAGCAGGGACGGGCGGGGGAGGAACGAGCAGTACTTC. This encodes CASRDGRGRNEQYF. V gene TRBV6-5 combines with J gene TRBJ2-7, with 7 bases matching TRBD2. The CDR3 consists of 14 residues. The V and J ends lost 6 bases and 5 bases, in that order; junction bases with no gene match: 10. Germline V gene lookup returns CDR1 MNHEY and CDR2 SVGAGI.

The gene calls are TRBV2 and TRBJ2-5, with D possibly TRBD1 on 7 matching bases. Trimming shortened V by 8 bases and J by 2 bases, and 15 bases separated the two germline ends. CDR1 SNHLY and CDR2 FYNNEI come from the germline V gene. CDR3 length: 14 residues. The CDR3 protein is CASAPGGTQETQYF. CDR3 bases: TGTGCCAGCGCCCCAGGGGGGACGCAAGAGACCCAGTACTTC.

This clone came up once. The V gene is TRBV9, the J gene TRBJ1-1; D call uncertain. The CDR3 contains 14 residues. Germline V lookup: CDR1 SGDLS, CDR2 YYNGEE. V shed 4 bases and J shed 6 bases, with 16 bases lying between them. The CDR3 protein is CASSPSQVRAEAFF. CDR3 sequence (DNA): TGTGCCAGCAGCCCCTCCCAGGTGAGAGCTGAAGCTTTCTTT.

Only one count was recorded for this clone. The V call is TRBV5-6, the J call TRBJ2-1, with 8 positions matching TRBD1. With 4 bases clipped from V and 3 bases from J, the junction kept 9 bases outside the gene matches. The CDR3 runs to 16 residues. CDR1 and CDR2 from the germline V gene are SGHDT and YYEEEE. The CDR3 region is CASSPLTGVFYNEQFF. CDR3 DNA: TGTGCCAGCAGCCCGCTGACAGGGGTCTTCTACAATGAGCAGTTCTTC.

The rearrangement links TRBV18 to TRBJ1-4, with 7 bases that match TRBD1. The CDR3 runs 18 residues. The junction had 10 bases not matched to a gene; V was cut back by 2 bases and J by 1 base. CDR1 and CDR2 (germline): KGHSH, LQKENI. This chain's CDR3 is CASSPFGTAQRTNEKLFF. CDR3 bases: TGTGCCAGCTCACCATTCGGGACAGCACAGAGAACTAATGAAAAACTGTTTTTT.

As regards this clone: The same CDR3 arises from other DNA sequences in this sample as well. DNA for the CDR3: TGCAGCGTCCGAGGGGGCGGGGAGACCCAGTACTTC. Translating gives CSVRGGGETQYF. The chain is built from TRBV29-1 and TRBJ2-5; 7 nucleotides line up with TRBD1. V shed 6 bases, J shed 5 bases, and the junction held 6 bases outside the gene matches. CDR1 SQVTM and CDR2 ANQGSEA come from the germline V gene. This CDR3 spans 12 amino acids. Together with reference TRBV29-1 and TRBJ2-5, the CDR3 gives the full variable domain: SAVISQKPSRDICQRGTSLTIQCQVDSQVTMMFWYRQQPGQSLTLIATANQGSEATYESGFVIDKFPISRPNLTFSTLTVSNMSPEDSSIYLCSVRGGGETQYFGPGTRLLVL.

The rearrangement joins TRBV29-1 to TRBJ2-5; D might be TRBD1 (8 bases). The CDR3 has 13 amino acids. With 7 bases removed from V and 7 bases from J, the gap between germline ends came to 19 bases. Germline CDR1 is SQVTM and CDR2 is ANQGSEA. For the CDR3, the DNA is TGCAGCGGGGACCGGACAGGGAGGGGGACCCAGTACTTC. Translating gives CSGDRTGRGTQYF.

The chain employs TRBV4-1 and TRBJ2-7; the match to TRBD2 covers 8 bases. Germline V gene lookup returns CDR1 MGHRA and CDR2 YSYEKL. The CDR3 consists of 17 residues. V dropped 0 bases and J dropped 4; count of bases not matched to a gene: 11. The CDR3 region is CASSQDRETGGVYEQYF. The CDR3, as DNA: TGCGCCAGCAGCCAAGATCGGGAGACGGGGGGGGTTTACGAGCAGTACTTC.

The chain links TRBV15 to TRBJ2-4; D is unresolved. V dropped 8 bases and J dropped 0 bases, with 14 bases sitting between them. The CDR3 spans 15 residues. Looked up from germline, CDR1 is LNHNV and CDR2 is YYDKDF (reference sequence). The CDR3 DNA reads as TGTGCCACCGCAGGCCCAGTTGGAGCCAAAAACATTCAGTACTTC. It yields the protein CATAGPVGAKNIQYF.

The chain employs TRBV29-1 and TRBJ2-5; 9 nucleotides agree with TRBD1. This CDR3 has 13 amino acids. The germline gives CDR1 SQVTM, CDR2 ANQGSEA. V shed 5 bases, J shed 5 bases, and the junction held 6 bases outside the gene matches. The CDR3 bases are TGCAGCGTTCAACAGGGGGCCATGGAGACCCAGTACTTC. Protein sequence: CSVQQGAMETQYF.

The CDR3 sequence: CATSILAGAGETQYF. In DNA, the CDR3 is TGTGCCACCAGTATACTAGCGGGAGCAGGGGAGACCCAGTACTTC. The chain carries TRBV24-1 and TRBJ2-5; 11 bases line up with TRBD2. The CDR3 loop spans 15 amino acids. V lost 6 bases and J lost 5; bases outside the gene matches: 7. Germline CDR1 KGHDR, CDR2 SFDVKD.

The rearrangement links TRBV10-3 to TRBJ2-5; 7 bases are shared with TRBD1. Germline V gives CDR1 ENHRY, CDR2 SYGVKD. The J segment lost 1 base and the V segment lost 3 bases, leaving 11 bases of the junction unmatched. The CDR3 is 17 residues long. The CDR3: CAISERGRGISQETQYF. The CDR3 DNA reads TGTGCCATCAGTGAACGCGGCAGGGGGATTTCCCAAGAGACCCAGTACTTC.

The table lists this clone with a few counts. The rearrangement uses TRBV5-1 and TRBJ2-6; possible D gene TRBD1, 6 bases. Trimming cost V 3 bases and J 0 bases, with 16 bases left between them. The germline CDR1 and CDR2 sequences are SGHRS and YFSETQ. This CDR3 contains 18 residues. This CDR3 is CASSSSQGMNSGANVLTF. In DNA form, the CDR3 reads TGCGCCAGCAGCTCCAGTCAGGGGATGAACTCTGGGGCCAACGTCCTGACTTTC.

The chain is built from TRBV6-6 and TRBJ2-5, with 11 bases identical to TRBD1. The CDR3 is 15 amino acids. V gave up 7 bases and J gave up 5 bases; unmatched junction bases: 9. Germline V CDR1 and CDR2: MNHNY, SVGAGI (reference sequence). CDR3 residues: CASTQGGQGVETQYF. CDR3 nucleotide sequence: TGTGCCAGCACTCAAGGGGGACAGGGGGTTGAGACCCAGTACTTC.

The J gene is TRBJ1-2, the V gene TRBV2; the D is unclear. Germline V CDR1 and CDR2: SNHLY, FYNNEI. This CDR3 spans 15 amino acids. Trimming cost V 4 bases and J 0 bases, with 12 bases left between them. The CDR3 nucleotides are TGTGCCAGCAGTGTGGACGGGGTAGCTAACTATGGCTACACCTTC. It translates to CASSVDGVANYGYTF.